The 11 T cell receptor beta chains reported below all come from one sample, sequenced in a study of blood T cell repertoires in COVID-19. Profiling relied on immunoSEQ multiplex PCR, and the TCRdb table lists in-frame clones only, not all of them. Found here are around 50,000 clones, roughly 88% of them singletons; the top ten hold around 53%. Material: peripheral blood. The receptor source for this set is a man between 70 and 80 years old with acute or convalescent COVID-19.

The rearrangement uses TRBV5-4 and TRBJ2-2; TRBD2 matches at 9 bases. J was trimmed by 4 bases and V by 1 base; bases with no gene match: 5. CDR1 and CDR2 from the germline V gene are SGHNT and YYREEE (reference sequence). CDR3 length: 16 residues. The CDR3 DNA follows: TGTGCCAGCAGCTTGCTAGCGGGATCTGGCACCGGGGAGCTGTTTTTT. It specifies CASSLLAGSGTGELFF.

The rearrangement uses TRBV3-1 (or the pseudogene TRBV3-2) and TRBJ2-2; 9 bases are shared with TRBD2. The germline CDR1 and CDR2 sequences are LGHDT and YNNKEL (reference sequence). The CDR3 sequence is 18 residues long. V trimming: 6 bases; J trimming: 5 bases; junction bases outside the gene matches: 16. CDR3 nucleotide sequence: TGTGCCAGCAGTCCACGCGGGGGGGCCGGAGTTCAAACCGGGGAGCTGTTTTTT. This codes for CASSPRGGAGVQTGELFF.

This chain joins TRBV4-2 and TRBJ1-1; 9 bases line up with TRBD1. The CDR3 is 16 residues long. Trimming at V came to 3 bases and at J to 4 bases, leaving 9 bases not matched to a gene. The V gene's germline CDR1 is LGHNA and CDR2 YNFKEQ. CDR3 sequence: CASSQGQGVRSTEAFF. The CDR3 region has the DNA TGTGCCAGCAGCCAGGGACAGGGCGTGAGAAGCACTGAAGCTTTCTTT.

The chain carries TRBV3-1 (or the pseudogene TRBV3-2) and TRBJ1-3, with D possibly being TRBD1 (5 bases). The CDR3 is 15 residues long. V gave up 4 bases and J gave up 1 base, with 11 bases separating them. The germline gives CDR1 LGHDT, CDR2 YNNKEL (reference sequence). In DNA, the CDR3 is TGTGCCAGCAGCCTTGGGGCTATTTCTGGAAACACCATATATTTT. Translating gives CASSLGAISGNTIYF.

The chain couples TRBV18 to TRBJ1-6; TRBD1 agrees at 10 bases. This CDR3 is built from 14 residues. Germline CDR1 KGHSH, CDR2 LQKENI. With V trimmed by 8 bases and J by 9 bases, 7 bases remained unmatched. The CDR3 protein is CASNRGDRGSPLHF. CDR3 bases: TGTGCCAGCAACCGGGGGGACAGGGGTTCACCCCTCCACTTT.

This clone came up a few times. The chain uses TRBV5-1 and TRBJ2-7; a weak D match, TRBD2 (7 bases). The CDR3 length is 12 residues. The germline V and J ends were trimmed by 5 bases and 3 bases, with 9 bases remaining between them. Germline V lookup: CDR1 SGHRS, CDR2 YFSETQ. Here the CDR3 DNA reads TGCGCCAGCAGGGGAGGGGGCTACGAGCAGTACTTC. Translating it yields CASRGGGYEQYF.

This chain connects TRBV30 to TRBJ1-1; D unclear. Trimming pared 2 bases from V and 4 bases from J, leaving 17 bases between. CDR3 length: 15 residues. Germline assignment: CDR1 GTSNPN and CDR2 SVGIG (reference sequence). The CDR3 DNA reads TGTGCCTGGAGTCGGCACCTGGGGAGTGGCACTGAAGCTTTCTTT. Protein sequence: CAWSRHLGSGTEAFF. Drawing the rest from reference TRBV30 and TRBJ1-1, the complete variable domain is SQTIHQWPATLVQPVGSPLSLECTVEGTSNPNLYWYRQAAGRGLQLLFYSVGIGQISSEVPQNLSASRPQDRQFILSSKKLLLSDSGFYLCAWSRHLGSGTEAFFGQGTRLTVV.

The V and J genes are TRBV11-2 and TRBJ1-6; 10 bases align to TRBD1. V gave up 7 bases and J gave up 8 bases; unmatched junction bases: 8. CDR1 is SGHAT and CDR2 is FQNNGV in the germline V gene. This CDR3 has 15 amino acids. The CDR3 nucleotides are TGTGCCAGCACCCTCACGGACAGGGGGGATTCACCCCTCCACTTT. Encoded protein: CASTLTDRGDSPLHF.

The table lists this clone with a few counts. The V and J genes are TRBV6-4 and TRBJ1-5; D is undetermined. CDR1 is MRHNA, CDR2 SNTAGT, per germline. Between the trimmed V and J ends, which lost 8 bases and 2 bases, there was a span of 10 bases. The CDR3 contains 13 residues. The CDR3 sequence is CASAPRGNQPQHF. The CDR3, as DNA: TGTGCCAGCGCCCCCCGGGGCAATCAGCCCCAGCATTTT.

This clone was seen ten or more times. The chain combines TRBV7-2 with TRBJ2-5; tentative D call: TRBD1 (6 bases). The CDR3 contains 15 residues. Deletions cut 3 bases from V and 4 bases from J, with 15 bases between. The germline V gene has CDR1 SGHTA and CDR2 FQGNSA. Here the CDR3 DNA reads TGTGCCAGCAGCTTTCTCAGGGGAGTAGGAGAGACCCAGTACTTC. Its protein product is CASSFLRGVGETQYF.

The gene calls are TRBV30 and TRBJ1-2; 12 bases line up with TRBD1. The CDR3 contains 15 residues. The germline V gene encodes CDR1 GTSNPN and CDR2 SVGIG (reference sequence). The trim removed 5 bases at V and 2 bases at J, leaving 6 bases unmatched. This CDR3 reads CAWDGTGGGNYGYTF. Here the CDR3 DNA reads TGTGCCTGGGATGGGACAGGGGGCGGCAACTATGGCTACACCTTC.